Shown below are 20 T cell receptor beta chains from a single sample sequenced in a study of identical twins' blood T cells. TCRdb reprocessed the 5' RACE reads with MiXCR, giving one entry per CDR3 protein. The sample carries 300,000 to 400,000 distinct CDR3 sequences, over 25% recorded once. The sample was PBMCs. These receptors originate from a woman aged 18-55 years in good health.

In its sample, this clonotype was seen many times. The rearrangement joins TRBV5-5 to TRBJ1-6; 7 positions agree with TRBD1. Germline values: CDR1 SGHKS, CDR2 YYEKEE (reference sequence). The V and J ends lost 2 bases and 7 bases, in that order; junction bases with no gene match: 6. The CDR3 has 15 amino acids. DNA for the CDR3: TGTGCCAGCAGCTTCGGAGGGGGCGGCAATTCACCCCTCCACTTT. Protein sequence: CASSFGGGGNSPLHF.

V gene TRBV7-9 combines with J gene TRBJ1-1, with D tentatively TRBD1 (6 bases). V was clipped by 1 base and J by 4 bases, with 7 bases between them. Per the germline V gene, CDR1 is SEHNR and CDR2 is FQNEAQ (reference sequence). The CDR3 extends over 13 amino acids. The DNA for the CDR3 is TGTGCCAGCAGCTTAGAGGGGGTCACTGAAGCTTTCTTT. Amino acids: CASSLEGVTEAFF.

DNA of the CDR3: TGCAGTGCTAGCCGGGGGAACACAGATACGCAGTATTTT. Translating it yields CSASRGNTDTQYF. The chain links TRBV20-1 to TRBJ2-3; weak D call: TRBD2 (6 bases). V lost 3 bases and J lost 2, with 9 bases in between. This CDR3 is 13 amino acids long. In germline, CDR1 is DFQATT, CDR2 SNEGSKA (reference sequence).

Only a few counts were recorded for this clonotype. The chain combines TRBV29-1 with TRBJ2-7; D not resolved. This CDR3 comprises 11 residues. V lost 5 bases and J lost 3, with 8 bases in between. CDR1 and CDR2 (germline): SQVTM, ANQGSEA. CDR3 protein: CSVLLRYEQYF. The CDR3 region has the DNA TGCAGCGTTTTGCTACGCTACGAGCAGTACTTC.

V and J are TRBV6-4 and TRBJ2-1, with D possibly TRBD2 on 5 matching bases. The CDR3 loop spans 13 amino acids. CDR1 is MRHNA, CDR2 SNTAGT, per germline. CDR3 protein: CVRPFSSSDEQFF. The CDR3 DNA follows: TGTGTCAGGCCGTTCTCTAGTAGCGATGAGCAGTTCTTC.

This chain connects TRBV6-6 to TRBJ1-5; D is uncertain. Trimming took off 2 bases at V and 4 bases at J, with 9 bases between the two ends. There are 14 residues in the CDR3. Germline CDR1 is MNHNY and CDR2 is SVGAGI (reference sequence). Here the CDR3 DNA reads TGTGCCAGCAGTTACAATCGGGGTAATCAGCCCCAGCATTTT. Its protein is CASSYNRGNQPQHF.

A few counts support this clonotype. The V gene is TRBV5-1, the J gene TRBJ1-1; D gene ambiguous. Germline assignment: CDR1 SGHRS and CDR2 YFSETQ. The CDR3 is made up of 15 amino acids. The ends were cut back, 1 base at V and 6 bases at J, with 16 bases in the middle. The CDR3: CASSLNRVGASEAFF. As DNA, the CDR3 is TGCGCCAGCAGCTTGAATAGGGTTGGTGCCTCTGAAGCTTTCTTT.

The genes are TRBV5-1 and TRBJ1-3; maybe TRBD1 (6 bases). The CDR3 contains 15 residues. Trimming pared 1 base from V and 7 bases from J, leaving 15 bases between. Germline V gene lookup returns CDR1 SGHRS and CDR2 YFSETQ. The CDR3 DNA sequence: TGCGCCAGCAGCTTGAGGGGGTATATCTCGAACACCATATATTTT. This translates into CASSLRGYISNTIYF. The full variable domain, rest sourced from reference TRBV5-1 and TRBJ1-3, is KAGVTQTPRYLIKTRGQQVTLSCSPISGHRSVSWYQQTPGQGLQFLFEYFSETQRNKGNFPGRFSGRQFSNSRSEMNVSTLELGDSALYLCASSLRGYISNTIYFGEGSWLTVV.

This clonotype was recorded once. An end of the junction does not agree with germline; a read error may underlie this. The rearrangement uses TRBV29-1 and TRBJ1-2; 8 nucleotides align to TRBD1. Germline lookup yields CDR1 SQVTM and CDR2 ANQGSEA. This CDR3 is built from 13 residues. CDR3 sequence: CSFVGQGGDGHTF. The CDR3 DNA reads TGCAGCTTTGTAGGACAGGGTGGGGATGGCCACACCTTC.

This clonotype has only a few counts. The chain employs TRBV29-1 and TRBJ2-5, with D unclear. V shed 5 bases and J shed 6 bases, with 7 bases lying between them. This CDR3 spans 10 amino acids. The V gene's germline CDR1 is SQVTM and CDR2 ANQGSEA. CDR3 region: CSVITQTQYF. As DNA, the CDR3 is TGCAGCGTTATCACTCAGACCCAGTACTTC.

CDR3 sequence: CASSHRTSRAKNIQYF. Here the CDR3 DNA reads TGTGCCAGCAGCCACAGGACTTCCAGGGCCAAAAACATTCAGTACTTC. V and J are TRBV3-1 and TRBJ2-4; TRBD2 might be the D (5 bases). Germline V gene data show CDR1 as LGHDT and CDR2 as YNNKEL (reference sequence). The CDR3 runs 16 residues. Trimming took 3 bases from V and 1 from J, leaving 13 bases between them.

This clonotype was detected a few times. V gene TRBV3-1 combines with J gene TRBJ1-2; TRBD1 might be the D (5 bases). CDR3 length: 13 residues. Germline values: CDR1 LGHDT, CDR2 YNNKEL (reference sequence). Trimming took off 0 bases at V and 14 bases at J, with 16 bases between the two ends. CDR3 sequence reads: CASSQEGGGVKTF. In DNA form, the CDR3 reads TGTGCCAGCAGCCAAGAGGGAGGAGGGGTGAAGACCTTC.

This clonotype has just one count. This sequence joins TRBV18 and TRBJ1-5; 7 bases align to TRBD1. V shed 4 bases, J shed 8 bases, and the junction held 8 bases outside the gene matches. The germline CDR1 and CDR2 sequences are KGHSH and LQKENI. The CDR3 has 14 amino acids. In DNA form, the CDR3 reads TGTGCCAGCTCACTTGGGACAGAAGGGAAGCCCCAGCATTTT. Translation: CASSLGTEGKPQHF.

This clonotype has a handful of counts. CDR3 in DNA: TGCAGTGCTTTAGGACAGGGTTCATGGCCCCAGCATTTT. Protein: CSALGQGSWPQHF. J is TRBJ1-5 and V is TRBV20-1, with 8 positions matching TRBD1. V trimming: 5 bases; J trimming: 9 bases; junction bases outside the gene matches: 9. Germline V gives CDR1 DFQATT, CDR2 SNEGSKA (reference sequence). The CDR3 is 13 residues long.

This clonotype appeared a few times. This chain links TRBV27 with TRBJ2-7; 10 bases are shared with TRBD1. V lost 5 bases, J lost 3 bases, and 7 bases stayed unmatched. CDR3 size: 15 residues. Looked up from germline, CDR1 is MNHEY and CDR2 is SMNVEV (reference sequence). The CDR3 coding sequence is TGTGCCAGCAGTGCAGGGACAGGGGTTAACTACGAGCAGTACTTC. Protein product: CASSAGTGVNYEQYF.

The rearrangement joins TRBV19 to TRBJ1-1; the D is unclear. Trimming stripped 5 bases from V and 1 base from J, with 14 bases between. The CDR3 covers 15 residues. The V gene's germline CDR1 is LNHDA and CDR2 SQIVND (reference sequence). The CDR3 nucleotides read TGTGCCAGTAGTCGTAGGACGTCCGCGAACACTGAAGCTTTCTTT. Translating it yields CASSRRTSANTEAFF. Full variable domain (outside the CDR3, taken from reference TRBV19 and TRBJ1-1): DGGITQSPKYLFRKEGQNVTLSCEQNLNHDAMYWYRQDPGQGLRLIYYSQIVNDFQKGDIAEGYSVSREKKESFPLTVTSAQKNPTAFYLCASSRRTSANTEAFFGQGTRLTVV.

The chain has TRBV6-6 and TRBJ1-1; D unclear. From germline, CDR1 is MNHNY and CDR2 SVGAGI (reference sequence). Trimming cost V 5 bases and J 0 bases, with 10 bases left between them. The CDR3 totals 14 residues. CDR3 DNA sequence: TGTGCCAGCAGTACTGACACGGTGAACACTGAAGCTTTCTTT. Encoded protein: CASSTDTVNTEAFF.

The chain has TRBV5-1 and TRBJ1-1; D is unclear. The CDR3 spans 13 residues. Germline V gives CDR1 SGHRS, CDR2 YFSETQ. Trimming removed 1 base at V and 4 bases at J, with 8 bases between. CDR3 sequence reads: CASSLIGSTEAFF. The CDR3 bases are TGCGCCAGCAGCTTGATAGGGAGCACTGAAGCTTTCTTT.

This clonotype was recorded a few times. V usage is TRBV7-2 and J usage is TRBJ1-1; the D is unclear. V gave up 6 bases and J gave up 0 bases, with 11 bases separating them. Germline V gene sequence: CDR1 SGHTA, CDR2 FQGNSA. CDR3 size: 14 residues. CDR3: CASRSRALNTEAFF. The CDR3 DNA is TGTGCCAGCAGATCAAGGGCATTGAACACTGAAGCTTTCTTT.

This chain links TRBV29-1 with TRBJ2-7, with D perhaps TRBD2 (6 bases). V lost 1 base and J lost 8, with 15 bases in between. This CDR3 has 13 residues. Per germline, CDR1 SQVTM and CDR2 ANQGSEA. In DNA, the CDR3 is TGCAGCGTTGAAGCGGGAGTGACATACAAGCAGTACTTC. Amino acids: CSVEAGVTYKQYF.